What follows describes a single T cell receptor (beta chain). This specimen belongs to a study of blood T cell repertoires in COVID-19. About the research overall: Sample material is recorded as cDNA or gDNA derived from T cells, B-cell-depleted T cells, or PBMCs.

Profiled with immunoSEQ multiplex PCR; TCRdb holds only in-frame clones, not every one. The sample records over 200,000 clones, roughly nine tenths being singletons. CDR1 MNHEY and CDR2 SMNVEV come from the germline V gene (reference sequence). V gave up 4 bases and J gave up 2 bases; unmatched junction bases: 5. The CDR3 loop spans 16 amino acids. Recruitment covered about two dozen US areas and drew participants whose ages spanned roughly 18 to 100 years. Grouping used clinical history reported by participants in a survey and questionnaire. This sequence joins TRBV27 and TRBJ2-5; 12 bases are a match to TRBD2. Sequencing used PBMCs or T cells enriched from blood (not recorded which). The origin of this receptor is a woman between 50 and 59 years old in a cohort exposed to, infected with or recovered from COVID-19 (not recorded which). CDR3: CASSSRTSGDQETQYF. In DNA form, the CDR3 reads TGTGCCAGCAGTTCGAGGACTAGCGGGGATCAAGAGACCCAGTACTTC.